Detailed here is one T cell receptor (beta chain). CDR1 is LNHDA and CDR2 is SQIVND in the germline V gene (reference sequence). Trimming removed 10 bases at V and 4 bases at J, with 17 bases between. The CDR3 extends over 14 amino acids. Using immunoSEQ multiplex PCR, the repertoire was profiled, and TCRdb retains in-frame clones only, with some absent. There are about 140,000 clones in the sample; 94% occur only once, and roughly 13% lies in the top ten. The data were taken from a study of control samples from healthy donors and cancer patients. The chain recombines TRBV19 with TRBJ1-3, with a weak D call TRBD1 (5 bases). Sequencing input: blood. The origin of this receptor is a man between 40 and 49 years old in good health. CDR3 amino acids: CATSWQGPGNTIYF. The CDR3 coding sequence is TGTGCCACCAGCTGGCAGGGTCCCGGAAACACCATATATTTT.